These 15 T cell receptor beta chains came from one sample sequenced in a study of technical replicates of blood from several donors. The method was immunoSEQ multiplex PCR; TCRdb's version includes in-frame clones alone and lacks a portion of them. The sample yields 65,000 to 85,000 clones, about 96% seen once. Sample: T cells isolated from PBMCs. Source of these receptors: a human donor in good health.

The chain links TRBV13 to TRBJ2-7; 10 nucleotides agree with TRBD2. The V gene end was trimmed by 2 bases and the J gene end by 6 bases; junction bases not matched to a gene: 16. Germline V gene lookup returns CDR1 PRHDT and CDR2 FYEKMQ (reference sequence). The CDR3 sequence is 18 residues long. CDR3 bases: TGTGCCAGCAGCTTACCGGAAGGGTGGGCTAGCGGGAGTACCGAGCAGTACTTC. Translated: CASSLPEGWASGSTEQYF.

This chain joins TRBV25-1 and TRBJ1-2; 9 bases are a match to TRBD1. The CDR3 is 12 amino acids. The germline gives CDR1 MGHDK, CDR2 SYGVNS. DNA of the CDR3: TGTGCGGCGGGGACAGGGTCCTCTGGCTACACCTTC. Residues: CAAGTGSSGYTF.

This chain uses TRBV11-2 with TRBJ2-3; 7 nucleotides match TRBD1. Germline lookup yields CDR1 SGHAT and CDR2 FQNNGV. This CDR3 is built from 15 residues. The J segment lost 0 bases and the V segment lost 2 bases, leaving 2 bases of the junction unmatched. The CDR3 region has the DNA TGTGCCAGCAGCTTAATACAGGGGAGCACAGATACGCAGTATTTT. This encodes CASSLIQGSTDTQYF.

The chain combines TRBV7-6 with TRBJ2-7, with a possible D match to TRBD2 (5 bases). CDR1 is SGHVS and CDR2 is FNYEAQ in the germline V gene. The CDR3 spans 14 residues. Trimming stripped 1 base from V and 3 bases from J, with 10 bases between. The CDR3 DNA reads as TGTGCCAGCAGCTTAGGAGCGAGGGACTACGAGCAGTACTTC. This sequence encodes CASSLGARDYEQYF.

The rearrangement links TRBV9 to TRBJ2-1; a possible D gene is TRBD2 (7 bases). Germline values: CDR1 SGDLS, CDR2 YYNGEE. The V end was cut by 3 bases, the J end by 10 bases, with 11 bases between. This CDR3 contains 12 residues. CDR3 bases: TGTGCCAGCAGCGAGGGGGGAGGGGAGCAGTTCTTC. This gives the protein CASSEGGGEQFF.

Details on this clone: One end of the junction varies from germline; a read error may be responsible. V usage is TRBV2 and J usage is TRBJ2-1; D not resolved. CDR1 and CDR2 (germline): SNHLY, FYNNEI. There are 11 residues in the CDR3. In DNA, the CDR3 is TGTGCCAGCAGACAGTTAATAGATTGGATCTTC. Its protein is CASRQLIDWIF.

This chain joins TRBV2 and TRBJ1-3, with D tentatively TRBD1 (6 bases). Germline CDR1 is SNHLY and CDR2 is FYNNEI. The V end was cut by 4 bases, the J end by 2 bases, with 9 bases between. The CDR3 covers 14 residues. CDR3 sequence: CASSVTGAGNTIYF. CDR3 coding DNA: TGTGCCAGCAGTGTGACAGGTGCTGGAAACACCATATATTTT.

The chain links TRBV18 to TRBJ2-5; D is perhaps TRBD2 (5 bases). The CDR3 loop spans 14 amino acids. Trimming removed 1 base at V and 5 bases at J, with 11 bases between. CDR1 and CDR2 from the germline V gene are KGHSH and LQKENI. The CDR3 reads CASSPLKTRETQYF. CDR3 sequence (DNA): TGTGCCAGCTCACCACTTAAAACTAGGGAGACCCAGTACTTC.

The chain recombines TRBV5-1 with TRBJ2-1; the D gene is possibly TRBD1 (6 bases). V lost 7 bases and J lost 5, with 22 bases in between. This CDR3 contains 16 residues. The V gene's germline CDR1 is SGHRS and CDR2 YFSETQ. The chain's CDR3 is CASQGQLALPNNEQFF. DNA of the CDR3: TGCGCCAGCCAAGGACAGCTTGCGCTACCCAACAATGAGCAGTTCTTC. Full variable domain (remainder filled in from reference TRBV5-1 and TRBJ2-1): KAGVTQTPRYLIKTRGQQVTLSCSPISGHRSVSWYQQTPGQGLQFLFEYFSETQRNKGNFPGRFSGRQFSNSRSEMNVSTLELGDSALYLCASQGQLALPNNEQFFGPGTRLTVL.

The gene calls are TRBV4-2 and TRBJ1-1; D unclear. This CDR3 has 14 residues. Germline V lookup: CDR1 LGHNA, CDR2 YNFKEQ. Trimming left V 1 base short and J 0 bases short, with 6 bases between. The CDR3 is CASSQGLMNTEAFF. CDR3 nucleotide sequence: TGTGCCAGCAGCCAAGGACTGATGAACACTGAAGCTTTCTTT.

Written as DNA, the CDR3 is TGTGCCAGCAGTTACTCGGCGGGGGGGCTCGATGAGCAGTTCTTC. Residues: CASSYSAGGLDEQFF. This chain uses TRBV6-5 with TRBJ2-1; the match to TRBD2 covers 9 bases. CDR3 size: 15 residues. The trim removed 0 bases at V and 8 bases at J, leaving 5 bases unmatched. Germline V gene sequence: CDR1 MNHEY, CDR2 SVGAGI.

V and J are TRBV10-3 and TRBJ1-2; 8 positions agree with TRBD1. This CDR3 has 15 amino acids. Germline V gene sequence: CDR1 ENHRY, CDR2 SYGVKD. V lost 7 bases, J lost 6 bases, and 13 bases stayed unmatched. This CDR3 reads CAITPNEDRVHGYTF. CDR3 nucleotide sequence: TGTGCCATCACCCCGAACGAGGACAGGGTCCATGGCTACACCTTC.

The chain uses TRBV7-9 and TRBJ1-2; D gene uncertain. This CDR3 has 14 amino acids. V lost 5 bases and J 5 bases, leaving 15 bases between the germline ends. CDR1 is SEHNR and CDR2 is FQNEAQ in the germline V gene (reference sequence). CDR3 loop: CASSGAGGDYGYTF. Written as DNA, the CDR3 is TGTGCCAGCAGCGGAGCGGGCGGGGATTATGGCTACACCTTC.

The chain recombines TRBV7-3 with TRBJ2-5; possibly TRBD2 for D (5 bases). There are 13 residues in the CDR3. Germline CDR1 and CDR2: SGHTA and FQGTGA. Trimming pared 2 bases from V and 4 bases from J, leaving 8 bases between. The CDR3 spells CASSLLGGETQYF. CDR3 coding DNA: TGTGCCAGCAGCTTACTTGGAGGAGAGACCCAGTACTTC.

The J gene is TRBJ1-1, the V gene TRBV12-5, with a weak D call TRBD1 (5 bases). This CDR3 contains 15 residues. Germline V gene lookup returns CDR1 LGHNT and CDR2 FRNRAP. V dropped 1 base and J dropped 5 bases, with 14 bases sitting between them. The CDR3 is CASGLAGGETTEAFF. In DNA, the CDR3 is TGTGCTAGTGGTTTGGCCGGGGGGGAAACGACTGAAGCTTTCTTT.